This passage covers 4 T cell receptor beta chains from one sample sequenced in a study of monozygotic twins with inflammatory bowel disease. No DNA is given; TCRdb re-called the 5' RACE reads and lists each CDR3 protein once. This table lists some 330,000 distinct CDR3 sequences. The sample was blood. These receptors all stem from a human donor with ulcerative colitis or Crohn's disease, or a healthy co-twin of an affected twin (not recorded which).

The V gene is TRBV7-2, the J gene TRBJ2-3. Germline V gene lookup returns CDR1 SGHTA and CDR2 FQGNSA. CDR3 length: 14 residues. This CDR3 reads CASSYSFMPDTQYF.

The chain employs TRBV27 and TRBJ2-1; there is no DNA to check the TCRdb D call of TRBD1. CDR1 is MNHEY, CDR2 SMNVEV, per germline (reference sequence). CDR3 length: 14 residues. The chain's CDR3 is CASSSYRRQGVQFF.

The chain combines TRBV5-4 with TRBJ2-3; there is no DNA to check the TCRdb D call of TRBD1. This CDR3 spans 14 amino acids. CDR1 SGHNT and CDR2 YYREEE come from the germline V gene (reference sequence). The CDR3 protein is CASTVVGGTDTQYF. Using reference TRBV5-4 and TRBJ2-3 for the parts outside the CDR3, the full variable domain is ETGVTQSPTHLIKTRGQQVTLRCSSQSGHNTVSWYQQALGQGPQFIFQYYREEENGRGNFPPRFSGLQFPNYSSELNVNALELDDSALYLCASTVVGGTDTQYFGPGTRLTVL.

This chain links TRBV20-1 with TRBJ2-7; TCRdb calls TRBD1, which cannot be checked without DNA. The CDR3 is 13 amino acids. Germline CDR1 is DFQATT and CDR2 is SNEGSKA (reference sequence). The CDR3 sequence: CSAEPGQLYEQYF.